This T cell receptor (beta chain) originates from a study of T cells in localized non-small cell lung cancer. Broader study findings: Uninvolved adjacent lung showed peak T cell clonality, exceeding tumor. Higher adjacent-lung clonality was associated with shorter survival. One tumor region alone was sequenced, and heterogeneity therefore remains possible.

Generated by immunoSEQ multiplex PCR, the TCRdb table keeps only in-frame clones and is missing some. The sample has 70,000 or so clones; roughly 84% are singletons. Concerning this clone: Antigen specificity is unknown.

This CDR3 has 13 amino acids. CDR1 MGHRA and CDR2 YSYEKL come from the germline V gene. Deletions cut 2 bases from V and 0 bases from J, with 2 bases between. The source was peripheral blood, collected before any cancer treatment. The TCR comes from a female donor older than 55 with stage I lung adenocarcinoma. V gene TRBV4-1 combines with J gene TRBJ1-5, with D hard to call. CDR3 sequence reads: CASSQSSNQPQHF. The CDR3 DNA sequence: TGCGCCAGCAGCCAAAGTAGCAATCAGCCCCAGCATTTT.